The text below deals with one T cell receptor beta chain. Its antigen is still unknown. The data stem from a study of T cell responses to AZD1222 COVID-19 vaccine. Method: immunoSEQ multiplex PCR; TCRdb's copy keeps in-frame clones and lacks some. Among tens of thousands of clones listed, roughly 80% were seen once. Whole-study findings and limits: Breadth and depth of Spike-specific TCRs rose after two AZD1222 doses.

The sequence came from an adult in good health. Sample: peripheral blood, taken on day 0 of AZD1222 vaccination.

The chain's CDR3 is CASSTGTVNQPQHF. The CDR3 DNA reads as TGTGCCAGCAGTACCGGGACAGTAAATCAGCCCCAGCATTTT. This chain joins TRBV6-2 or TRBV6-3 and TRBJ1-5; 7 nucleotides line up with TRBD1. Germline trimming cut 5 bases from V and 4 bases from J; bases unmatched to any gene: 5. The CDR3 has 14 residues. CDR1 and CDR2 (germline): MNHEY, SVGEGT.